The 29 T cell receptor beta chains given below trace back to one sample, sequenced in a study of regulatory T cells in long-lasting Graves disease. Relying on iRepertoire HTBI primers and Arm-PCR of CDR3 regions, the team built TCR beta libraries. TCRdb redid the calling of the multiplex PCR reads with MiXCR, one entry per CDR3 protein. Here the sample spans 400,000 to 500,000 distinct CDR3 sequences, over 15% being singletons. As to time point: newly diagnosed GD, antithyroid drugs for less than 3 months. The TCR library was made from RNA extracted from PBMCs. The data were also submitted as part of a second study, on T cells in Graves' hyperthyroidism and ophthalmopathy.

The specimen comprised peripheral blood mononuclear cells (PBMCs), sampled at new diagnosis, from a patient treated with antithyroid drugs. These TCRs come from a woman aged 18-29 years with Graves disease.

There are many counts of this clonotype. This rearrangement joins TRBV11-2 to TRBJ2-3; 7 bases line up with TRBD2. The junction had 11 bases not matched to a gene; V was cut back by 6 bases and J by 2 bases. The CDR3 runs to 16 residues. The germline gives CDR1 SGHAT, CDR2 FQNNGV. The CDR3 DNA is TGTGCCAGCAGGCCGATGGGGAGGGGCTTCACAGATACGCAGTATTTT. Amino acid sequence: CASRPMGRGFTDTQYF.

This clonotype was counted ten times or more. The chain has TRBV28 and TRBJ2-3; 12 bases fit TRBD2. The trim removed 6 bases at V and 4 bases at J, leaving 5 bases unmatched. The CDR3 contains 15 residues. Germline values: CDR1 MDHEN, CDR2 SYDVKM. DNA of the CDR3: TGTGCCAGCAGCCCTAGCGGGAGGGCCGCAGATACGCAGTATTTT. Encoded protein: CASSPSGRAADTQYF.

This sequence joins TRBV5-1 and TRBJ2-7; D is undetermined. The CDR3 has 13 residues. CDR1 is SGHRS, CDR2 YFSETQ, per germline. Trimming removed 3 bases from V and 3 bases from J, with 10 bases in between. The CDR3 region has the DNA TGCGCCAGCAGCTCTCAGACCTTCTACGAGCAGTACTTC. It encodes CASSSQTFYEQYF.

This clonotype was counted at least ten times. The chain uses TRBV11-2 and TRBJ1-2; TRBD1 might be the D (5 bases). The germline V gene has CDR1 SGHAT and CDR2 FQNNGV. This CDR3 comprises 13 residues. The V end lost 5 bases, the J end lost 7 bases, and 14 bases lay between the germline ends. CDR3 sequence: CASSPSGTAGYTF. The CDR3 bases are TGTGCCAGCAGCCCCTCAGGGACTGCTGGCTACACCTTC.

This clonotype was found many times. The V gene is TRBV27, the J gene TRBJ1-1; D is ambiguous. Germline CDR1 and CDR2: MNHEY and SMNVEV (reference sequence). Trimming removed 1 base from V and 9 bases from J, with 15 bases in between. The CDR3 is 14 amino acids. The CDR3 DNA reads as TGTGCCAGCAGTTTATTTCGCGCCGCTGCTAAAGCTTTCTTT. Its protein is CASSLFRAAAKAFF.

This clonotype was counted a few times. The V call is TRBV5-1, the J call TRBJ2-3, with D hard to call. Germline values: CDR1 SGHRS, CDR2 YFSETQ. The CDR3 consists of 14 residues. V was cut by 1 base and J by 3 bases, with 9 bases left in between. The CDR3 DNA sequence: TGCGCCAGCAGCTTGAACCTACCGACAGATACGCAGTATTTT. Protein product: CASSLNLPTDTQYF.

This clonotype was detected many times. The V call is TRBV7-2, the J call TRBJ2-7; D remains ambiguous. The CDR3 is 12 residues long. CDR1 and CDR2 (germline): SGHTA, FQGNSA. Trimming removed 3 bases from V and 6 bases from J, with 9 bases in between. DNA for the CDR3: TGTGCCAGCAGCTTGCAGGCAGGCGAGCAGTACTTC. Residues: CASSLQAGEQYF.

Notes on this clonotype: A far larger clone is off by one base, so a read error is likely. The chain recombines TRBV6-5 with TRBJ2-1; D uncertain. Germline CDR1 and CDR2: MNHEY and SVGAGI. V was pared by 0 bases and J by 10 bases, with 16 bases between. The CDR3 runs to 15 residues. CDR3 DNA: TGTGCCAGCAGTTACTCGACTGGGTCATCCTACGAGCAGTTCTTC. Encoded protein: CASSYSTGSSYEQFF.

This chain connects TRBV7-2 to TRBJ2-5; TRBD1 aligns across 8 bases. The CDR3 covers 13 residues. The V segment lost 6 bases and the J segment 4 bases; nucleotides outside the gene matches: 4. Germline V lookup: CDR1 SGHTA, CDR2 FQGNSA. The CDR3 nucleotides are TGTGCCAGCAGAAAACAGGGGGGAGAGACCCAGTACTTC. This sequence encodes CASRKQGGETQYF.

The gene calls are TRBV7-9 and TRBJ2-7; 7 bases align to TRBD2. CDR1 and CDR2 from the germline V gene are SEHNR and FQNEAQ (reference sequence). The CDR3 runs to 20 residues. Trimming at V came to 1 base and at J to 6 bases, leaving 24 bases not matched to a gene. Here the CDR3 DNA reads TGTGCCAGCAGCTTAGAGACGATCAGGGCTAGCGGAACCCTTGAAGGCGAGCAGTACTTC. Translating it yields CASSLETIRASGTLEGEQYF. Drawing the rest from reference TRBV7-9 and TRBJ2-7, the complete variable domain is DTGVSQNPRHKITKRGQNVTFRCDPISEHNRLYWYRQTLGQGPEFLTYFQNEAQLEKSRLLSDRFSAERPKGSFSTLEIQRTEQGDSAMYLCASSLETIRASGTLEGEQYFGPGTRLTVT.

The chain joins TRBV6-4 to TRBJ2-6, with D unclear. Germline V gives CDR1 MRHNA, CDR2 SNTAGT. The CDR3 extends over 14 amino acids. V was cut by 8 bases and J by 0 bases, with 8 bases left in between. This CDR3 is CASSVISGANVLTF. DNA of the CDR3: TGTGCCAGCTCAGTCATCTCTGGGGCCAACGTCCTGACTTTC.

This clonotype showed up many times. This chain joins TRBV12-3 or TRBV12-4 and TRBJ2-7, with 10 bases that match TRBD1. With 0 bases clipped from V and 7 bases from J, the junction kept 6 bases outside the gene matches. The CDR3 runs 15 residues. CDR3 protein: CASSLAGTGVREQYF. In DNA form, the CDR3 reads TGTGCCAGCAGTTTAGCGGGGACAGGGGTTCGGGAGCAGTACTTC.

This clonotype occurred a few times. V usage is TRBV20-1 and J usage is TRBJ2-7; no reliable D call. This CDR3 region has 12 residues. In germline, CDR1 is DFQATT, CDR2 SNEGSKA (reference sequence). V lost 5 bases to trimming and J lost 4 bases, with 12 bases between them. CDR3 sequence reads: CSAAPDDYEQYF. CDR3 DNA: TGCAGTGCTGCCCCCGATGATTACGAGCAGTACTTC.

Many counts were recorded for this clonotype. The CDR3 loop reads CASSYKGTGETQYF. The CDR3 DNA follows: TGTGCCAGCAGTTATAAGGGGACCGGAGAGACCCAGTACTTC. The V gene is TRBV27, the J gene TRBJ2-5; D is perhaps TRBD1 or TRBD2 (5 bases each). Germline CDR1 MNHEY, CDR2 SMNVEV (reference sequence). This CDR3 has 14 residues. Trimming stripped 4 bases from V and 4 bases from J, with 13 bases between.

This clonotype turned up a few times. This chain links TRBV5-5 with TRBJ1-6, with 7 positions matching TRBD1. After removal of 4 bases from V and 7 bases from J, the junction contained 5 bases not matched to a gene. Germline-derived CDR1 and CDR2 are SGHKS and YYEKEE (reference sequence). The CDR3 extends over 14 amino acids. CDR3 residues: CASSTTGSNSPLHF. In DNA form, the CDR3 reads TGTGCCAGCAGCACGACAGGGTCGAATTCACCCCTCCACTTT.

This clonotype has a count of ten or more. The chain links TRBV3-1 to TRBJ2-7, with TRBD2 identical over 9 bases. V lost 0 bases, J lost 0 bases, and 12 bases stayed unmatched. The CDR3 contains 19 residues. Germline V CDR1 and CDR2: LGHDT, YNNKEL (reference sequence). CDR3 coding DNA: TGTGCCAGCAGCCAAGACTTCGGTAGCGGGAGTCCAAACTCCTACGAGCAGTACTTC. Protein product: CASSQDFGSGSPNSYEQYF.

The V gene is TRBV6-2 or TRBV6-3, the J gene TRBJ2-2, with a tentative D call TRBD2 (6 bases). This CDR3 comprises 13 residues. V shed 7 bases and J shed 7 bases, with 13 bases lying between them. Germline values: CDR1 MNHEY, CDR2 SVGEGT. The CDR3 DNA follows: TGTGCCAGCAATGGAGGGGCGGACGGGGAGCTGTTTTTT. It translates to CASNGGADGELFF.

This clonotype was seen a few times. The chain has TRBV7-9 and TRBJ2-3, with 7 bases fitting TRBD2. V dropped 0 bases and J dropped 5; count of bases not matched to a gene: 11. The CDR3 totals 17 residues. Germline V gene sequence: CDR1 SEHNR, CDR2 FQNEAQ (reference sequence). DNA for the CDR3: TGTGCCAGCAGCTTAGCGCGGGGGAGGGGAAGACGAGATACGCAGTATTTT. This sequence encodes CASSLARGRGRRDTQYF.

Ten or more counts support this clonotype. CDR3 in DNA: TGTGCCAGCAGCCCGTTAGCGGGAGTCGTTTCCAATGAGCAGTTCTTC. Its translation: CASSPLAGVVSNEQFF. This chain connects TRBV7-2 to TRBJ2-1, with 9 bases matching TRBD2. CDR1 and CDR2 (germline): SGHTA, FQGNSA. The CDR3 consists of 16 residues. V shed 5 bases and J 6 bases; nucleotides not matched to a gene: 11.

This clonotype was seen many times. The chain joins TRBV18 to TRBJ2-1; tentative D call: TRBD1 (6 bases). V was trimmed by 7 bases and J by 2 bases, leaving 12 bases between them. The V gene's germline CDR1 is KGHSH and CDR2 LQKENI. The CDR3 covers 14 residues. The CDR3 coding sequence is TGTGCCAGCTATTACAGGGAAGCCTACAATGAGCAGTTCTTC. It translates to CASYYREAYNEQFF. Filled out from reference TRBV18 and TRBJ2-1, the complete variable domain reads NAGVMQNPRHLVRRRGQEARLRCSPMKGHSHVYWYRQLPEEGLKFMVYLQKENIIDESGMPKERFSAEFPKEGPSILRIQQVVRGDSAAYFCASYYREAYNEQFFGPGTRLTVL.

The chain couples TRBV7-6 to TRBJ2-2; perhaps TRBD2 as D (5 bases). The V gene lost 6 bases and the J gene lost 5 bases, with 10 bases spanning the gap. The CDR3 runs 13 residues. Germline loops: CDR1 SGHVS, CDR2 FNYEAQ. CDR3: CASRSGETGELFF. The CDR3 DNA reads as TGTGCCAGCAGATCCGGGGAAACCGGGGAGCTGTTTTTT.

This clonotype has ten or more counts. J is TRBJ2-1 and V is TRBV11-2; D gene uncertain. The germline CDR1 and CDR2 sequences are SGHAT and FQNNGV. The CDR3 consists of 14 residues. Trimming shortened V by 5 bases and J by 0 bases, and 8 bases separated the two germline ends. The CDR3 reads CASSPLSSYNEQFF. CDR3 DNA: TGTGCCAGCAGCCCCCTGAGCTCCTACAATGAGCAGTTCTTC.

The chain employs TRBV28 and TRBJ1-2; no definite D call. The CDR3 length is 12 residues. From germline, CDR1 is MDHEN and CDR2 SYDVKM. Trimming took off 5 bases at V and 7 bases at J, with 11 bases between the two ends. CDR3 DNA sequence: TGTGCCAGCAGTCAGAAGTGGGGTGGCTACACCTTC. Translation gives CASSQKWGGYTF.

This chain connects TRBV6-1 to TRBJ2-1; 11 nucleotides align to TRBD1. Germline V gene data show CDR1 as MNHNS and CDR2 as SASEGT. The CDR3 runs to 15 residues. Losses at the gene ends were 5 bases for V and 14 bases for J; bases not matched to a gene: 14. CDR3 sequence (DNA): TGTGCCAGCAGTCTGAGGACAGGGGGCGGGTCAGTTGAGTTCTTC. This translates into CASSLRTGGGSVEFF.

This clonotype was counted ten times or more. This rearrangement joins TRBV28 to TRBJ2-1; TRBD1 matches 9 bases. The CDR3 covers 15 residues. The V gene's germline CDR1 is MDHEN and CDR2 SYDVKM. V dropped 6 bases and J dropped 12; count of bases not matched to a gene: 15. CDR3 region: CASRTLGTGSRLQFF. As DNA, the CDR3 is TGTGCCAGCAGGACCCTTGGGACAGGGAGTAGGCTGCAGTTCTTC.

This clonotype was counted ten times or more. The V call is TRBV27, the J call TRBJ2-7, with D tentatively TRBD1 (6 bases). The germline V gene has CDR1 MNHEY and CDR2 SMNVEV (reference sequence). The CDR3 runs 13 residues. V was pared by 3 bases and J by 6 bases, with 12 bases between. The CDR3 sequence is CASSFRTGPEQYF. The CDR3, as DNA: TGTGCCAGCAGTTTCAGAACAGGGCCCGAGCAGTACTTC.

In this sample, this clonotype turned up many times. V usage is TRBV11-2 and J usage is TRBJ1-2, with 9 bases fitting TRBD1. The ends lost 5 bases at V and 4 bases at J; junction bases unmatched: 5. Germline loops: CDR1 SGHAT, CDR2 FQNNGV. This CDR3 spans 14 amino acids. The CDR3 DNA reads TGTGCCAGCAGCCAGACAGGGGGGAGCTATGGCTACACCTTC. Amino acids: CASSQTGGSYGYTF.

The chain links TRBV29-1 to TRBJ1-1; D remains unclear. V gave up 7 bases and J gave up 5 bases, with 14 bases separating them. The length of the CDR3 is 12 residues. Germline V gives CDR1 SQVTM, CDR2 ANQGSEA. CDR3 amino acids: CSAVDWETEAFF. The CDR3 bases are TGCAGCGCTGTCGACTGGGAGACTGAAGCTTTCTTT.

This clonotype was detected ten times or more. The chain recombines TRBV2 with TRBJ1-1; D gene ambiguous. V gave up 3 bases and J gave up 6 bases, with 11 bases separating them. Germline loops: CDR1 SNHLY, CDR2 FYNNEI. This CDR3 has 13 amino acids. The CDR3 DNA reads TGTGCCAGCAGTGATCGGCAGAGGGCTGAAGCTTTCTTT. It encodes CASSDRQRAEAFF. Drawing the rest from reference TRBV2 and TRBJ1-1, the complete variable domain is EPEVTQTPSHQVTQMGQEVILRCVPISNHLYFYWYRQILGQKVEFLVSFYNNEISEKSEIFDDQFSVERPDGSNFTLKIRSTKLEDSAMYFCASSDRQRAEAFFGQGTRLTVV.